The 20 T cell receptor beta chains presented below share a single source sample, sequenced in a study of T cell changes during pregnancy in multiple sclerosis. Repertoires were generated with immunoSEQ multiplex PCR, while TCRdb's copy carries only in-frame clones and drops some. Of approximately 94,000 clones detected, 92% appear once; the ten largest clones hold 1.5% to 2.5%. Sequenced material: peripheral blood, taken after pregnancy. These receptors all come from a female donor with multiple sclerosis, enrolled in a pregnancy study.

The gene calls are TRBV5-5 and TRBJ1-3, with D uncertain. Germline lookup yields CDR1 SGHKS and CDR2 YYEKEE (reference sequence). With 4 bases removed from V and 0 bases from J, the gap between germline ends came to 14 bases. This CDR3 spans 16 amino acids. The CDR3 region has the DNA TGTGCCAGCAGCCCCGCCGACTGGAGCTCTGGAAACACCATATATTTT. Translated: CASSPADWSSGNTIYF.

This chain connects TRBV7-9 to TRBJ2-1, with 8 positions matching TRBD2. Germline CDR1 reads SEHNR; CDR2 reads FQNEAQ (reference sequence). The CDR3 has 16 residues. V lost 5 bases and J lost 3; bases outside the gene matches: 9. CDR3 in amino acids: CASSQQRTSYYNEQFF. The DNA of the CDR3 is TGTGCCAGCAGCCAGCAACGGACTAGCTACTACAATGAGCAGTTCTTC.

J is TRBJ2-3 and V is TRBV5-4; D might be TRBD1 (6 bases). This CDR3 spans 16 amino acids. CDR1 is SGHNT, CDR2 YYREEE, per germline (reference sequence). The germline V and J ends were trimmed by 2 bases and 0 bases, with 13 bases remaining between them. CDR3 nucleotide sequence: TGTGCCAGCAGCTTCGGAAGACAGGCTAGCACAGATACGCAGTATTTT. Its translation: CASSFGRQASTDTQYF.

J is TRBJ2-5 and V is TRBV15; TRBD2 might be the D (5 bases). Trimming left V 0 bases short and J 3 bases short, with 8 bases between. Looked up from germline, CDR1 is LNHNV and CDR2 is YYDKDF (reference sequence). The CDR3 is 14 residues long. The CDR3 DNA reads as TGTGCCACCAGCAGAGATCTAGCAGAAGAGACCCAGTACTTC. Its translation is CATSRDLAEETQYF. The full variable domain, its missing parts supplied by reference TRBV15 and TRBJ2-5, is DAMVIQNPRYQVTQFGKPVTLSCSQTLNHNVMYWYQQKSSQAPKLLFHYYDKDFNNEADTPDNFQSRRPNTSFCFLDIRSPGLGDTAMYLCATSRDLAEETQYFGPGTRLLVL.

CDR3 protein: CASSIPGDYYEQYF. The CDR3 DNA reads TGTGCCAGTAGTATTCCCGGGGATTACTACGAGCAGTACTTC. The V and J genes are TRBV19 and TRBJ2-7; the D gene is possibly TRBD2 (5 bases). V was shortened by 3 bases and J by 3 bases, with 12 bases between the two germline ends. CDR3 length: 14 residues. Germline lookup yields CDR1 LNHDA and CDR2 SQIVND (reference sequence). The full variable domain, in which reference TRBV19 and TRBJ2-7 provide the parts outside the CDR3, is DGGITQSPKYLFRKEGQNVTLSCEQNLNHDAMYWYRQDPGQGLRLIYYSQIVNDFQKGDIAEGYSVSREKKESFPLTVTSAQKNPTAFYLCASSIPGDYYEQYFGPGTRLTVT.

The chain is built from TRBV11-3 and TRBJ1-4; D unresolved. V was pared by 5 bases and J by 0 bases, with 10 bases between. The V gene's germline CDR1 is SGHNT and CDR2 YENEEA. CDR3 length: 15 amino acids. The CDR3 nucleotides are TGTGCCAGCAGCAAGCACTATGCAACTAATGAAAAACTGTTTTTT. This encodes CASSKHYATNEKLFF.

The chain carries TRBV6-5 and TRBJ1-2; TRBD1 matches 7 bases. J gave up 4 bases and V 8 bases, and 10 bases lay outside the gene matches. Germline CDR1 is MNHEY and CDR2 is SVGAGI. The CDR3 loop spans 14 amino acids. CDR3 sequence: CASRRRDSTYGYTF. The CDR3 bases are TGTGCCAGCCGACGCCGGGACAGTACCTATGGCTACACCTTC.

The genes are TRBV27 and TRBJ2-6; D is unclear. Germline V gene lookup returns CDR1 MNHEY and CDR2 SMNVEV (reference sequence). Trimming removed 8 bases at V and 0 bases at J, with 5 bases between. There are 13 residues in the CDR3. CDR3 DNA: TGTGCCAGCGCCTACTCTGGGGCCAACGTCCTGACTTTC. Amino acid sequence: CASAYSGANVLTF.

This clone was found a few times. This chain uses TRBV18 with TRBJ1-1; 7 nucleotides align to TRBD1. J was trimmed by 1 base and V by 5 bases; bases with no gene match: 7. The germline gives CDR1 KGHSH, CDR2 LQKENI. The CDR3 sequence is 15 residues long. The CDR3 sequence is CASSKTGLQNTEAFF. The CDR3 nucleotides read TGTGCCAGCTCAAAGACAGGGCTACAGAACACTGAAGCTTTCTTT.

This rearrangement joins TRBV5-1 to TRBJ2-2; possible D gene TRBD1, 5 bases. The germline V and J ends were trimmed by 3 bases and 4 bases, with 10 bases remaining between them. Germline CDR1 is SGHRS and CDR2 is YFSETQ. The CDR3 covers 14 residues. DNA of the CDR3: TGCGCCAGCAGCTCGCGACAGCTCACCGGGGAGCTGTTTTTT. Its translation is CASSSRQLTGELFF.

The chain combines TRBV27 with TRBJ1-1, with 9 bases matching TRBD1. Germline V gives CDR1 MNHEY, CDR2 SMNVEV (reference sequence). The CDR3 is made up of 14 amino acids. The J segment lost 6 bases and the V segment lost 5 bases, leaving 7 bases of the junction unmatched. In DNA form, the CDR3 reads TGTGCCAGCAGTCCACGGGACAGGGACTCTGAAGCTTTCTTT. Translating it yields CASSPRDRDSEAFF.

This chain joins TRBV30 and TRBJ2-7; D perhaps matches TRBD2 (5 bases). The V end was cut by 0 bases, the J end by 5 bases, with 14 bases between. Germline values: CDR1 GTSNPN, CDR2 SVGIG (reference sequence). CDR3 length: 14 amino acids. This chain's CDR3 is CAWSVYGDFHEQYF. CDR3 nucleotide sequence: TGTGCCTGGAGTGTATACGGGGATTTTCACGAGCAGTACTTC.

This clone was observed once. The chain links TRBV13 to TRBJ2-7; 9 bases agree with TRBD2. V was clipped by 3 bases and J by 5 bases; unmatched bases: 11. This CDR3 has 16 amino acids. Germline V gene sequence: CDR1 PRHDT, CDR2 FYEKMQ (reference sequence). The CDR3 nucleotides are TGTGCCAGCAGCTTTGCGGGAAGCGGGGGGAGCCACGAGCAGTACTTC. It yields the protein CASSFAGSGGSHEQYF.

The genes are TRBV4-3 and TRBJ1-2; the D is unclear. Germline values: CDR1 LGHNA, CDR2 YSLEER. The length of the CDR3 is 12 residues. V dropped 8 bases and J dropped 7 bases, with 14 bases sitting between them. Here the CDR3 reads CASGDPFGGYTF. CDR3 DNA sequence: TGCGCCAGCGGAGATCCGTTTGGTGGCTACACCTTC.

The CDR3 DNA sequence: TGTGCCAGCAGTGAAATCACTAGCGAGGAGACCCAGTACTTC. This gives the protein CASSEITSEETQYF. This rearrangement joins TRBV2 to TRBJ2-5, with 7 bases lining up with TRBD2. Germline V lookup: CDR1 SNHLY, CDR2 FYNNEI. This CDR3 comprises 14 residues. V shed 2 bases, J shed 5 bases, and the junction held 5 bases outside the gene matches.

J is TRBJ2-7 and V is TRBV12-5; D gene ambiguous. The length of the CDR3 is 13 residues. CDR1 and CDR2 (germline): LGHNT, FRNRAP. The V end lost 0 bases, the J end lost 4 bases, and 7 bases lay between the germline ends. For the CDR3, the DNA is TGTGCTAGTGGTTTGGTCAATCGGTACGAGCAGTACTTC. Residues: CASGLVNRYEQYF.

The rearrangement links TRBV10-3 to TRBJ1-2, with unresolved D. In germline, CDR1 is ENHRY, CDR2 SYGVKD. The CDR3 is 15 residues long. V shed 0 bases and J shed 8 bases, with 16 bases lying between them. Here the CDR3 DNA reads TGTGCCATCAGTGAGTCGGATAGGGCTCGGGGAGGCTACACCTTC. Encoded protein: CAISESDRARGGYTF.

The rearrangement links TRBV4-1 to TRBJ2-5; 14 bases agree with TRBD2. V dropped 4 bases and J dropped 1; count of bases not matched to a gene: 11. Looked up from germline, CDR1 is MGHRA and CDR2 is YSYEKL. CDR3 size: 19 residues. The chain's CDR3 is CASSLKGLAGGTIQETQYF. DNA for the CDR3: TGCGCCAGCAGCCTCAAAGGACTAGCGGGAGGTACAATCCAAGAGACCCAGTACTTC.

The gene calls are TRBV7-8 and TRBJ2-4, with D tentatively TRBD2 (5 bases). CDR1 is SGHVS and CDR2 is FQNEAQ in the germline V gene. Trimming pared 5 bases from V and 3 bases from J, leaving 14 bases between. The CDR3 has 15 residues. The CDR3 reads CASSPMAGDKNIQYF. As DNA, the CDR3 is TGTGCCAGCAGCCCGATGGCCGGGGACAAAAACATTCAGTACTTC.

V and J are TRBV11-3 and TRBJ1-6, with D unresolved. Trimming left V 6 bases short and J 2 bases short, with 14 bases between. The germline CDR1 and CDR2 sequences are SGHNT and YENEEA. This CDR3 has 16 residues. CDR3 DNA: TGTGCCAGCAGTCAGATGGAGAGCACCTATAATTCACCCCTCCACTTT. The encoded protein is CASSQMESTYNSPLHF.